The rows below give T cell receptor beta chains drawn from one sample of a study of T cell clones after liver transplantation. Profiling relied on immunoSEQ multiplex PCR, and the TCRdb table lists in-frame clones only, not all of them. The sample records under 60,000 clones, roughly 71% being singletons. The material was CD4+ T cells from blood, obtained at the 22-month timepoint. These receptor sequences come from a human patient who received a liver transplant. Some T cells may arise from the graft donor. Both conserved end residues are part of each CDR3.

J gene,V gene,CDR3 protein
TRBJ1-2,TRBV30,CAWGTGQAYYGYTF
TRBJ1-4,TRBV4-1,CASSREAGQGSANEKLFF
TRBJ2-3,TRBV7-2,CASSSDRFTDTQYF
TRBJ1-2,TRBV6-6,CASSQGSLNYGYTF
TRBJ1-6,TRBV11-2,CASSLASEDSPLHF
TRBJ2-7,TRBV6-1,CASSEVWTSYEQYF
TRBJ2-5,TRBV11-2,CASSRSGGETQYF
TRBJ2-7,TRBV6-5,CASSYSALGSYEQYF
TRBJ2-2,TRBV2,CASSALGGAGSGGELFF
TRBJ1-1,TRBV18,CASSPRSENTEAFF
TRBJ1-5,TRBV5-6,CASSQTPGQPQHF
TRBJ2-2,TRBV7-2,CASSLFRTTNTGELFF
TRBJ1-1,TRBV7-2,CASSFTVNTEAFF
TRBJ2-2,TRBV10-3,CAISDQANTGELFF
TRBJ2-1,TRBV10-3,CAISESGLAGGSYNEQFF
TRBJ2-5,TRBV5-4,CASSLGRGPEETQYF
TRBJ1-4,TRBV29-1,CSVPGTVGEKLFF
TRBJ1-4,TRBV27,CASSFSGYEKLFF
TRBJ2-7,TRBV18,CASSPPTGGDEQYF
TRBJ2-7,TRBV29-1,CSVRTGIPYEQYF
TRBJ1-4,TRBV19,CASSAGHRGEKLFF
TRBJ2-1,TRBV7-9,CASSLAIAGNEQFF
TRBJ2-1,TRBV6-1,CASSGLAGGYNEQFF
TRBJ1-4,TRBV7-8,CASSLAWQVGEKLFF
TRBJ1-1,TRBV5-1,CASSSRIAGQGVWGTEAFF